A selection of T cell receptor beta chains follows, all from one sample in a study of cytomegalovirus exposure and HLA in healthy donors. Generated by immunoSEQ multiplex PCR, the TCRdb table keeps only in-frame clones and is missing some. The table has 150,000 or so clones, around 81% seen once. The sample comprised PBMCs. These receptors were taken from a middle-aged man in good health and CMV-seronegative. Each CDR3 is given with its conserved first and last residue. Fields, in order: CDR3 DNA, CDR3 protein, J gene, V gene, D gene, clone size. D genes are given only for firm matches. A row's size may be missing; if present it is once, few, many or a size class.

TGTGCCAGCAGCCCCCCACAGGGTGAGGGTGGCTACACCTTC CASSPPQGEGGYTF TRBJ1-2 TRBV5-4 NA NA
TGTGCCAGCAGCTGGGGGGCGGGGGGCCGCCGAGGGGTAACGCAGTATTTT CASSWGAGGRRGVTQYF TRBJ2-3 TRBV7-2 TRBD2 NA
TGTGCCAGTATCCACAGGGGGGCTGGGGCCAACGTCCTGACTTTC CASIHRGAGANVLTF TRBJ2-6 TRBV19 TRBD1 NA
TGTGCCAGCAGTTTCTTGCCCTTATCCAGCTCCTATAATTCACCCCTCCACTTT CASSFLPLSSSYNSPLHF TRBJ1-6 TRBV27 NA NA
TGTGCCAGCAGTGTCGACAGAATAAACATTCAGTACTTC CASSVDRINIQYF TRBJ2-4 TRBV6-1 NA NA
TGTGCCAGCAGTGACTCAGCGGGGGGTAGCACAGATACGCAGTATTTT CASSDSAGGSTDTQYF TRBJ2-3 TRBV6-4 TRBD2 NA
TGTGCCTGGAGTGCGCAATGGGGCCCCAATGAAAAACTGTTTTTT CAWSAQWGPNEKLFF TRBJ1-4 TRBV30 NA few
TGTGCCAGCAGTTATAGTGGGCAGGGGTATGGCTACACCTTC CASSYSGQGYGYTF TRBJ1-2 TRBV6-5 NA NA
TGTGCCAGCAGCTCGACCGGGACTGGAAACTACAATGAGCAGTTCTTC CASSSTGTGNYNEQFF TRBJ2-1 TRBV7-6 NA NA
TGTGCCAGCAGTGGGACTAGCGGGGGGTCCGCCGGTACGCAGTATTTT CASSGTSGGSAGTQYF TRBJ2-3 TRBV6-4 TRBD2 NA
TGTGCCAGCAGCCCCGGACAGGGGGCGCAAAACTATGGCTACACCTTC CASSPGQGAQNYGYTF TRBJ1-2 TRBV6-6 TRBD1 NA
TGTGCCAGCAGTGGGACAGGGTTAGGCGAGCAGTACTTC CASSGTGLGEQYF TRBJ2-7 TRBV28 TRBD1 NA
TGTGCCACCAGCAAAGGGACAGTTACGCCCGGAGTGTTTTTT CATSKGTVTPGVFF TRBJ1-4 TRBV15 TRBD1 NA
TGTGCCAGCAGTTACGGAGGGGGGGCTAGCTCCTACGAGCAGTACTTC CASSYGGGASSYEQYF TRBJ2-7 TRBV6-5 NA NA
TGTGCCAGCTCACCGACCGACAGGGGGCGCCGAGAGACCCAGTACTTC CASSPTDRGRRETQYF TRBJ2-5 TRBV18 TRBD1 NA
TGTGCCAGCAGATGGTACCGGACAGGGAAAACTGGAAACACCATATATTTT CASRWYRTGKTGNTIYF TRBJ1-3 TRBV28 TRBD1 NA
TGCGCCAGCAGCTTGAGCGGGCGTGGAGTGTCCCCTAACTATGGCTACACCTTC CASSLSGRGVSPNYGYTF TRBJ1-2 TRBV5-1 NA NA
TGTGCCTGGAGTCGAGACGAAAACAGGCGCTCCTACGAGCAGTACTTC CAWSRDENRRSYEQYF TRBJ2-7 TRBV30 NA NA
TGTGCCAGCAGGAGCAGGGAGGACCAGCCCCAGCATTTT CASRSREDQPQHF TRBJ1-5 TRBV25-1 NA NA
TGTGCCAGCAGCTTGGCCCCCGAGAACTATGGCTACACCTTC CASSLAPENYGYTF TRBJ1-2 TRBV5-4 NA NA
TGTGCCAGCTCACCACCTGGAGCGGGCAGCACAGATACGCAGTATTTT CASSPPGAGSTDTQYF TRBJ2-3 TRBV18 NA NA
TGTGCCAGCAGTTACTCGATCGGGGGGCCAGATACGCAGTATTTT CASSYSIGGPDTQYF TRBJ2-3 TRBV6-5 NA NA
TGTGCCAGCAGTCCTATACAGGGTCCCCTGTATGGCTACACCTTC CASSPIQGPLYGYTF TRBJ1-2 TRBV6-6 NA few
TGTGCCAGTAGTTTGGTGGACAGAGTAATAGGTGGCTACACCTTC CASSLVDRVIGGYTF TRBJ1-2 TRBV19 NA NA
TGTGCCAGCAGCCCCCAGGGGATAATCGATGAGCAGTTCTTC CASSPQGIIDEQFF TRBJ2-1 TRBV7-3 NA NA
TGTGCCAGCAGCCAAGAATCGTTTCTCGCAACTAATGAAAAACTGTTTTTT CASSQESFLATNEKLFF TRBJ1-4 TRBV4-2 NA once
TGTGCCAGTAGTAGGGGGACTGGGAGCTACACCTTC CASSRGTGSYTF TRBJ1-2 TRBV19 NA NA
TGCAGCGTCGCGCCTCGCGGAGGGGAGACCCAGTACTTC CSVAPRGGETQYF TRBJ2-5 TRBV29-1 NA NA
TGTGCCAGCAGTTTGAGGGGGTTGCCAGATACGCAGTATTTT CASSLRGLPDTQYF TRBJ2-3 TRBV5-5 NA NA
TGTGCCAGCAGTGTTGATTGGGGCAGGGCTCGGAATGAGCAGTTCTTC CASSVDWGRARNEQFF TRBJ2-1 TRBV6-1 NA NA
TGTGCCTGGGGGGCTTCCGGGACTGACGACAGCTCCTATAATTCCCCCCTCCACTTT CAWGASGTDDSSYNSPLHF TRBJ1-6 TRBV30 NA NA
TGTGCCAGCAGCCCCCGACAGGGCACGAACACTGAAGCTTTCTTT CASSPRQGTNTEAFF TRBJ1-1 TRBV7-9 TRBD1 once
TGTGCCAGTAGTGAGTACACTGAAGCTTTCTTT CASSEYTEAFF TRBJ1-1 TRBV19 NA NA
TGTGCCAGCAGCTTAGGGGTCGCCAGCCGAACACTACAAGCTTTCTTT CASSLGVASRTLQAFF TRBJ1-1 TRBV7-2 NA NA
TGTGCCAGCAGTACAGAACAGGGCCCCTACAATGAGCAGTTCTTC CASSTEQGPYNEQFF TRBJ2-1 TRBV6-4 NA once
TGTGCCAGCAGCCCCCACGGCGGGAGGGCCTACGAGCAGTACTTC CASSPHGGRAYEQYF TRBJ2-7 TRBV6-5 TRBD2 NA
TGCGCCAGCAGCCGAGACCCGGGACAGGGCTACGAGCAGTACTTC CASSRDPGQGYEQYF TRBJ2-7 TRBV4-1 TRBD1 NA
TGCGCCAGCAGTGAGAGGGGGGGACTAGCGGTCGGGGCAGATACGCAGTATTTT CASSERGGLAVGADTQYF TRBJ2-3 TRBV10-2 TRBD2 NA
TGTGCCACCAGCAGAGATCCCGGACAGGGGGCATTAAAACTGTTTTTT CATSRDPGQGALKLFF TRBJ1-4 TRBV15 TRBD1 NA
TGTGCCAGCAGCTTATGGGGACAGGGAAAATACGAGCAGTACTTC CASSLWGQGKYEQYF TRBJ2-7 TRBV7-2 TRBD1 NA